A selection of T cell receptor beta chains follows, all from one sample in a study of cytomegalovirus exposure and HLA in healthy donors. Assay: immunoSEQ multiplex PCR; the TCRdb copy retains only in-frame clones and omits some. Of 160,000 or so clones listed, around four fifths are singletons. Sequencing was done on a sample of PBMCs. These receptors were collected from a woman in her 30s in good health and CMV-seronegative. CDR3s include the opening cysteine and the closing phenylalanine or tryptophan. D genes are given only for firm matches. Only some rows state a clone size, as once, few, many or a class for expanded clones.

>TRBV7-9|NA|NA|TRBJ1-4
CASSPQGPDEKLFF
TGTGCCAGCAGCCCCCAGGGCCCCGATGAAAAACTGTTTTTT
>TRBV10-3|NA|TRBD1|TRBJ2-7
CAISVGQSYEQYF
TGTGCCATCAGTGTGGGACAGTCCTACGAGCAGTACTTC
>TRBV30|NA|NA|TRBJ1-1
CAWSDMGGRNTEAFF
TGTGCCTGGAGTGATATGGGGGGGCGGAACACTGAAGCTTTCTTT
>TRBV18|NA|NA|TRBJ2-2
CASSPQTGNTGELFF
TGTGCCAGCTCACCACAGACAGGGAACACCGGGGAGCTGTTTTTT
>TRBV6-4|NA|NA|TRBJ1-2
CASSPTIQESYGYTF
TGTGCCAGCAGCCCGACCATACAGGAAAGCTATGGCTACACCTTC
>TRBV18|NA|TRBD2|TRBJ2-3
CASSPDGGDTQYF
TGTGCCAGCTCACCAGACGGGGGGGATACGCAGTATTTT
>TRBV6-5|NA|TRBD1|TRBJ1-4
CASSRTGYEKLFF
TGTGCCAGCAGTCGGACAGGGTATGAAAAACTGTTTTTT
>TRBV5-1|NA|TRBD1|TRBJ1-6
CASSLAHRDRGRNYNSPLHF
TGCGCCAGCAGCTTGGCACACCGGGACAGGGGGCGCAACTATAATTCACCCCTCCACTTT
>TRBV2|NA|NA|TRBJ1-2
CASGQGPLYGYTF
TGTGCCAGCGGGCAGGGCCCCCTCTATGGCTACACCTTC
>TRBV10-3|NA|NA|TRBJ2-5
CAISELWGETQYF
TGTGCCATCAGTGAGTTGTGGGGCGAGACCCAGTACTTC
>TRBV18|NA|TRBD1|TRBJ1-2
CASSQRDSSRYGYTF
TGTGCCAGCTCCCAACGGGACAGCTCTCGGTATGGCTACACCTTC
>TRBV11-2|NA|TRBD2|TRBJ2-1
CASSSTFTGGGYNEQFF
TGTGCCAGCAGCTCTACCTTCACGGGCGGGGGCTACAATGAGCAGTTCTTC
>TRBV4-1|NA|TRBD2|TRBJ2-3
CASSQDAQAGSTDTQYF
TGCGCCAGCAGCCAAGATGCCCAAGCGGGAAGCACAGATACGCAGTATTTT
>TRBV5-4|few|NA|TRBJ2-7
CASSLNRGGKASYEQYF
TGTGCCAGCAGCTTGAATCGTGGCGGGAAAGCATCCTACGAGCAGTACTTC
>TRBV6-6|once|NA|TRBJ2-7
CASRRDRSSYEQYF
TGTGCCAGCAGACGAGACAGGAGCTCCTACGAGCAGTACTTC
>TRBV6-5|NA|TRBD2|TRBJ2-7
CATIRGGTQGHEQYF
TGTGCCACCATTCGCGGGGGGACCCAGGGCCACGAGCAGTACTTC
>TRBV19|NA|NA|TRBJ1-2
CASSIDLRLLGGYTF
TGTGCCAGTAGTATAGATCTCCGACTGCTAGGAGGCTACACCTTC
>TRBV6-1|NA|TRBD1|TRBJ1-2
CASSDPGGYYGYTF
TGTGCCAGCAGTGACCCAGGGGGATACTATGGCTACACCTTC
>TRBV5-4|few|NA|TRBJ1-1
CASSLGQGTTEAFF
TGTGCCAGCAGCTTGGGGCAGGGGACCACTGAAGCTTTCTTT
>TRBV5-6|once|NA|TRBJ1-4
CASSTSTGGREKLFF
TGTGCCAGCAGCACGTCGACAGGAGGTCGTGAAAAACTGTTTTTT
>TRBV27|once|NA|TRBJ2-1
CASSFKTPGYNEQFF
TGTGCCAGCAGTTTTAAGACTCCCGGATACAATGAGCAGTTCTTC
>TRBV11-2|NA|TRBD1|TRBJ1-1
CASSLGQTGTAFF
TGTGCCAGCAGCTTAGGACAGACAGGGACAGCTTTCTTT
>TRBV10-3|NA|NA|TRBJ1-5
CAIHSEFSNQPQHF
TGTGCCATCCATAGCGAGTTTAGCAATCAGCCCCAGCATTTT
>TRBV4-2|NA|TRBD2|TRBJ2-1
CASSPGLADYNEQFF
TGTGCCAGCAGCCCGGGACTAGCGGACTACAATGAGCAGTTCTTC
>TRBV9|NA|TRBD2|TRBJ2-1
CASSPEGAGAWYEQFF
TGTGCCAGCAGCCCAGAGGGAGCGGGGGCCTGGTATGAGCAGTTCTTC
>TRBV5-1|NA|TRBD1|TRBJ1-1
CASSSTGTGLRNTEAFF
TGCGCCAGCAGCTCAACCGGGACAGGGTTACGGAACACTGAAGCTTTCTTT
>TRBV2|NA|NA|TRBJ2-2
CASSGSRALGGELFF
TGTGCCAGCAGTGGATCCAGGGCGCTGGGCGGGGAGCTGTTTTTT
>TRBV2|NA|NA|TRBJ1-5
CASSVGRSYSNQPQHF
TGTGCCAGCAGTGTGGGGAGATCTTATAGCAATCAGCCCCAGCATTTT
>TRBV4-1|NA|NA|TRBJ1-2
CASSQAPGHPLDGYTF
TGCGCCAGCAGCCAAGCCCCGGGACACCCCCTCGATGGCTACACCTTC
>TRBV19|NA|TRBD1|TRBJ1-2
CASSTRQGTYGYTF
TGTGCCAGTAGTACACGACAGGGTACCTATGGCTACACCTTC
>TRBV7-2|NA|NA|TRBJ2-7
CASSSRFYEQYF
TGTGCCAGCAGTAGCCGGTTTTACGAGCAGTACTTC
>TRBV19|NA|TRBD2|TRBJ2-5
CASSTPRGGTETQYF
TGTGCCAGTAGTACTCCACGGGGGGGGACGGAGACCCAGTACTTC
>TRBV6-1|NA|NA|TRBJ2-3
CASSPRGGAQYF
TGTGCCAGCAGCCCCAGAGGGGGGGCGCAGTATTTT
>TRBV21-1|NA|NA|TRBJ2-2
CASSKYESRANTGELFF
TGTGCCAGCAGCAAATATGAGAGCAGGGCTAACACCGGGGAGCTGTTTTTT
>TRBV7-3|NA|NA|TRBJ2-2
CASSLDFTGELFF
TGTGCCAGCAGCTTAGACTTCACCGGGGAGCTGTTTTTT
>TRBV14|NA|NA|TRBJ1-1
CASSQDDPGARAF
TGTGCCAGCAGCCAAGATGACCCAGGGGCGCGCGCCTTT